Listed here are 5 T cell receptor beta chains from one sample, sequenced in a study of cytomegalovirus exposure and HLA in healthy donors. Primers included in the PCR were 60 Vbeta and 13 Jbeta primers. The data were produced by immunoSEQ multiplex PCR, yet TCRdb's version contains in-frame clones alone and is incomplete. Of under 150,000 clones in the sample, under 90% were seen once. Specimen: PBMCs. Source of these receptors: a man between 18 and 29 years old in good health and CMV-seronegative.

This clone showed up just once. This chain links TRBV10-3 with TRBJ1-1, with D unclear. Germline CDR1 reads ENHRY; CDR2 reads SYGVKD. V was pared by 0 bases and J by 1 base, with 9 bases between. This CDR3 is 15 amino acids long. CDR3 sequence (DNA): TGTGCCATCAGTGAGTCTGTGGGCACGAACACTGAAGCTTTCTTT. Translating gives CAISESVGTNTEAFF.

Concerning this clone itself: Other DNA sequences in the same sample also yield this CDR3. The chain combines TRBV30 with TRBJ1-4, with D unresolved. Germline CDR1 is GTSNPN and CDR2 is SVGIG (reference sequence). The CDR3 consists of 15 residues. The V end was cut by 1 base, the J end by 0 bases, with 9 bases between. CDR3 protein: CAWSAGTSTNEKLFF. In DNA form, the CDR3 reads TGTGCCTGGAGTGCAGGAACCTCAACTAATGAAAAACTGTTTTTT.

DNA for the CDR3: TGTGCCAGCAGTGAAGGAGTCGGGGGGCGATCCACATATAGCAATCAGCCCCAGCATTTT. It yields the protein CASSEGVGGRSTYSNQPQHF. The chain employs TRBV6-1 and TRBJ1-5, with D possibly TRBD1 on 6 matching bases. The CDR3 sequence is 20 residues long. The germline V gene encodes CDR1 MNHNS and CDR2 SASEGT. Between the trimmed V and J ends, which lost 1 base and 0 bases, there was a span of 22 bases.

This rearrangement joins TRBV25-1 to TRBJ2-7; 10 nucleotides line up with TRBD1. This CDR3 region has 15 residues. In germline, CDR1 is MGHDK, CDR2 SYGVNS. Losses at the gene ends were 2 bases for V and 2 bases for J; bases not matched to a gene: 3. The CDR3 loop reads CASSEPGQGTYEQYF. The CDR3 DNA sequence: TGTGCCAGCAGTGAACCGGGACAGGGGACCTACGAGCAGTACTTC.

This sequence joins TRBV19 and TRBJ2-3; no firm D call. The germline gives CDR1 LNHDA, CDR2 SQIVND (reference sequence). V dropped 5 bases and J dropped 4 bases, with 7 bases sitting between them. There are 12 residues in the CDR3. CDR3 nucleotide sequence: TGTGCCAGTAGTGAAACGGCAGATACGCAGTATTTT. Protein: CASSETADTQYF.